This is a list of T cell receptor beta chains from one sample in a study of T-cell reconstitution after alpha-beta-depleted transplantation in children. TCRdb called the PCR reads again in MiXCR, with one record for every CDR3 protein. The table lists about 260,000 distinct CDR3 sequences, about 9.9% of them singletons, with around 20% in the top ten. The source was peripheral blood, collected 180 days after TCRalphabeta/CD19-depleted stem cell transplant. The origin of the receptors is a male patient aged 2 to 9 who had a stem cell transplant for chronic granulomatous disease, so the T cells may come from the graft donor. CDR3s include the opening cysteine and the closing phenylalanine or tryptophan. D genes are given only for firm matches. Clone size is stated in some rows and not others, as once, few, many or a class when expanded.

TRBJ2-7 many TRBV12-3/TRBV12-4 - TGTGCCAGCAGTCCCGGACCGGGGGAGCAGTACTTC CASSPGPGEQYF
TRBJ2-7 many TRBV12-3/TRBV12-4 TRBD2 TGTGCCAGCAGTTTAAGCGTTCGGCGGGAGGGCCCCTCCTACGAGCAGTACTTC CASSLSVRREGPSYEQYF
TRBJ2-1 many TRBV6-2/TRBV6-3 - TGTGCCAGCAGTAGATTCGTCAATGAGCAGTTCTTC CASSRFVNEQFF
TRBJ2-1 many TRBV5-1 - TGCGCCAGCAGCTTCAAGGTAGCGGAGGCGGGTGAGCAGTTCTTC CASSFKVAEAGEQFF
TRBJ2-1 many TRBV29-1 TRBD2 TGCAGCGTGGGACTAGCTTACAATGAGCAGTTCTTC CSVGLAYNEQFF
TRBJ2-7 many TRBV29-1 - TGCAGCGTTATCCCGGGACAACACTACGAGCAGTACTTC CSVIPGQHYEQYF
TRBJ2-1 - TRBV5-1 TRBD2 TGCGCCAGCAGCAAGACTAGCGGGTCCTTTATATATGAGCAGTTCTTC CASSKTSGSFIYEQFF
TRBJ1-1 many TRBV4-1 - TGCGCCAGCAAAGGATTGAACACTGAAGCTTTCTTT CASKGLNTEAFF
TRBJ2-5 many TRBV7-8 - TGTGCCAGCAGCTACGAGGGCCCCTTCAGAAAAGAGACCCAGTACTTC CASSYEGPFRKETQYF
TRBJ2-3 many TRBV5-1 - TGCGCCAGCAGCCAGGGCCCCAGCACAGATACGCAGTATTTT CASSQGPSTDTQYF
TRBJ2-2 - TRBV19 - TGTGCCAGTCTACACTGGCCCGGGGAGCTGTTTTTT CASLHWPGELFF
TRBJ2-2 many TRBV15 - TGTGCCACCAGCAGAGAACTAGCTGGGTCCGGGGAGCTGTTTTTT CATSRELAGSGELFF
TRBJ2-2 many TRBV5-1 - TGCGCCAGCAGCCCAAGGGGGAACACCGGGGAGCTGTTTTTT CASSPRGNTGELFF
TRBJ1-2 many TRBV7-2 - TGTGCCAGCAGCTTCCCAGGGGTATCGGGTGGCTACACCTTC CASSFPGVSGGYTF
TRBJ2-7 - TRBV5-1 TRBD2 TGCGCCAGCAGCACCCTTAGCGGGAGTTCCGAGCAGTACTTC CASSTLSGSSEQYF
TRBJ2-2 many TRBV19 - TGTGCCAGTAGTTTCTTCGCGGCGAACACCGGGGAGCTGTTTTTT CASSFFAANTGELFF
TRBJ1-3 few TRBV30 - TGTGCCTGGACCAGAGTAGGAAACACCATATATTTT CAWTRVGNTIYF
TRBJ2-5 few TRBV18 - TGTGCCAGCTCACCACTTACAGGGAAAGAGACCCAGTACTTC CASSPLTGKETQYF
TRBJ2-3 many TRBV7-2 TRBD2 TGTGCCAGCAGCTTAGCCGGACTAGCGGGGAGCACAGATACGCAGTATTTT CASSLAGLAGSTDTQYF
TRBJ2-7 - TRBV12-3/TRBV12-4 - TGTGCCAGCAGTGCAACCGGACAGTCCGCCTACGAGCAGTACTTC CASSATGQSAYEQYF
TRBJ1-2 many TRBV20-1 - TGCAGTGCTAGTAACCCGAGGGATGGCTACACCTTC CSASNPRDGYTF
TRBJ2-6 many TRBV28 - TGTGCCACCACCCTGGGGGGCACTGGGGCCAACGTCCTGACTTTC CATTLGGTGANVLTF
TRBJ2-5 many TRBV29-1 TRBD2 TGCAGCGTTGTTACTAGCGGGAGGGCCGTAGAAGAGACCCAGTACTTC CSVVTSGRAVEETQYF
TRBJ2-2 many TRBV5-1 TRBD1 TGCGCCAGCAGCTCCGGGACAGGGAGCACCGGGGAGCTGTTTTTT CASSSGTGSTGELFF
TRBJ2-2 - TRBV28 TRBD1 TGTGCCAGCAGTTTACCCAGACAGGGGAGGAACACCGGGGAGCTGTTTTTT CASSLPRQGRNTGELFF
TRBJ2-7 many TRBV27 TRBD1 TGTGCCAGCAGTTCCGGGACAGCACCCTACGAGCAGTACTTC CASSSGTAPYEQYF
TRBJ2-2 few TRBV23-1 - TGCGCCAGCAGTCAGGGGTCCACCGGGGAGCTGTTTTTT CASSQGSTGELFF
TRBJ1-5 few TRBV20-1 - TGCAGTGCTGAGTCGGAGGGCGGTCAGCCCCAGCATTTT CSAESEGGQPQHF
TRBJ2-5 many TRBV13 - TGTGCCACCAGCCGCAGGCATCAGCAAGAGACCCAGTACTTC CATSRRHQQETQYF
TRBJ1-5 many TRBV12-3/TRBV12-4 - TGTGCCAGCAGCCGAAGATCGAAGGGCAATCAGCCCCAGCATTTT CASSRRSKGNQPQHF
TRBJ2-7 many TRBV12-3/TRBV12-4 - TGTGCCAGCAGCACTACGTTAATTGGGTCCTACGAGCAGTACTTC CASSTTLIGSYEQYF
TRBJ2-1 many TRBV5-1 TRBD2 TGCGCCAGCAGCCCACCGGGACTAGCTGATGAGCAGTTCTTC CASSPPGLADEQFF
TRBJ1-4 many TRBV5-1 - TGCGCCAGCAGCACAGGACTTGGCTTGGCCGTAGCTAATGAAAAACTGTTTTTT CASSTGLGLAVANEKLFF
TRBJ2-3 many TRBV14 - TGTGCCAGCAGCCAATCCCCTGTGGATACGCAGTATTTT CASSQSPVDTQYF
TRBJ2-7 many TRBV28 TRBD2 TGTGCCAGCAGAAGACTAGCGGGAGGGATCGGCGAGCAGTACTTC CASRRLAGGIGEQYF
TRBJ1-5 many TRBV12-3/TRBV12-4 TRBD1 TGTGCCAGCAGTTTGCGTCCGGGACAGGGGTTTCGACAGCCCCAGCATTTT CASSLRPGQGFRQPQHF
TRBJ2-2 many TRBV10-2 - TGCGCCAGCAAACCCCAGGGGGGACCCGGGGAGCTGTTTTTT CASKPQGGPGELFF
TRBJ2-2 few TRBV18 - TGTGCCAGCTCACCATTCGAAGTAGGCACCGGGGAGCTGTTTTTT CASSPFEVGTGELFF
TRBJ2-3 - TRBV4-1 TRBD2 TGCGCCAGCAGCCTGGGGGAACTAGCGGGAGGCTCCACAGATACGCAGTATTTT CASSLGELAGGSTDTQYF
TRBJ2-3 many TRBV3-1 TRBD2 TGTGCCAGCAGCCAAGACCGGCTAGCGGGAGTAGATACGCAGTATTTT CASSQDRLAGVDTQYF
TRBJ2-6 many TRBV28 TRBD1 TGTGCCAGCAGTCCACAAAGTCCCGGGACAGGGACTGGGGCCAACGTCCTGACTTTC CASSPQSPGTGTGANVLTF
TRBJ2-3 - TRBV11-3 - TGTGCCAGCAACTTAGGCGGGACAGACAGCACAGATACACAGTATTTT CASNLGGTDSTDTQYF
TRBJ2-1 - TRBV6-5 - TGTGCCAGCGGACCGAACCCGAACTACAATGAGCAGTTCTTC CASGPNPNYNEQFF
TRBJ2-6 many TRBV5-1 TRBD1 TGCGCCAGCAGTACCGGGACAGGGGGCCCTGGGGCCAACGTCCTGACTTTC CASSTGTGGPGANVLTF
TRBJ2-3 many TRBV7-3 TRBD2 TGTGCCAGCAGCCCCTCCCGGACTAGCGGGGGTGATACGCAGTATTTT CASSPSRTSGGDTQYF
TRBJ2-2 many TRBV11-2 - TGTGCCAGCAGCTCTGGCTCCGCGCTCACCGGGGAGCTGTTTTTT CASSSGSALTGELFF
TRBJ2-5 - TRBV27 TRBD2 TGTGCCAGCAGTTCAGGTCCACCCAGCGGGACCCCGTACTTC CASSSGPPSGTPYF
TRBJ2-5 many TRBV29-1 TRBD1 TGCAGCGTTTGGACAGGGGGCGGGGAGACCCAGTACTTC CSVWTGGGETQYF
TRBJ2-7 many TRBV6-5 - TGTGCCAGCAGTTTGGACCCTCTCTCCTACGAGCAGTACTTC CASSLDPLSYEQYF
TRBJ2-1 many TRBV6-5 TRBD2 TGTGCCAGCAGGGGGGCTAGCGGGAGAGAGGGGCACAATGAGCAGTTCTTC CASRGASGREGHNEQFF
TRBJ1-2 many TRBV29-1 - TGCAGCGCTGTAGTCACAGGCGGCTACACCTTC CSAVVTGGYTF
TRBJ2-3 many TRBV6-5 - TGTGCCAGCAGTCGGGTGGGACGGCCCACAGATACGCAGTATTTT CASSRVGRPTDTQYF
TRBJ2-7 many TRBV19 - TGTGCCAGTTCCTTTGGCGCCAACTACGAGCAGTACTTC CASSFGANYEQYF
TRBJ2-1 many TRBV2 TRBD2 TGTGCCAGCAGTTCGACTAGCGGGAGTAACAATGAGCAGTTCTTC CASSSTSGSNNEQFF